A single sample gave rise to the 21 T cell receptor beta chains below, sequenced in a study of blood T cell repertoires in COVID-19. Measured with immunoSEQ multiplex PCR; TCRdb has only the in-frame clones, and not every one. In the table there are roughly 140,000 clones, roughly 80% of which are singletons. The sequenced sample was peripheral blood. The receptors originated from a human donor in a cohort sampled during active COVID-19.

The rearrangement joins TRBV5-4 to TRBJ2-7, with a tentative D call TRBD1 (6 bases). The V gene's germline CDR1 is SGHNT and CDR2 YYREEE (reference sequence). Between the trimmed V and J ends, which lost 4 bases and 3 bases, there was a span of 11 bases. The CDR3 sequence is 13 residues long. CDR3: CASSTGTNYEQYF. The CDR3, as DNA: TGTGCCAGCAGCACCGGGACAAACTACGAGCAGTACTTC. The full variable domain, its missing parts supplied by reference TRBV5-4 and TRBJ2-7, is ETGVTQSPTHLIKTRGQQVTLRCSSQSGHNTVSWYQQALGQGPQFIFQYYREEENGRGNFPPRFSGLQFPNYSSELNVNALELDDSALYLCASSTGTNYEQYFGPGTRLTVT.

This chain uses TRBV29-1 with TRBJ2-7; 7 bases line up with TRBD1. CDR3 length: 13 residues. The V gene end was trimmed by 6 bases and the J gene end by 6 bases; junction bases not matched to a gene: 11. Germline V gene sequence: CDR1 SQVTM, CDR2 ANQGSEA. CDR3 coding DNA: TGCAGCGTCCTACAGGGGCGGCGATCCGAGCAGTACTTC. The encoded protein is CSVLQGRRSEQYF.

This clone was seen a handful of times. The gene calls are TRBV4-2 and TRBJ2-1; 10 bases align to TRBD2. CDR3 length: 15 residues. V was pared by 0 bases and J by 8 bases, with 4 bases of the junction left unmatched. Germline assignment: CDR1 LGHNA and CDR2 YNFKEQ. The DNA of the CDR3 is TGTGCCAGCAGCCAAGAAGCGGGGGGGCCCTATGAGCAGTTCTTC. It yields the protein CASSQEAGGPYEQFF.

The V call is TRBV19, the J call TRBJ2-2, with 7 bases aligning to TRBD1. The CDR3 extends over 15 amino acids. Germline CDR1 LNHDA, CDR2 SQIVND (reference sequence). V gave up 6 bases and J gave up 0 bases; unmatched junction bases: 4. For the CDR3, the DNA is TGTGCCAGTAGAACCGGGACAGCGAACACCGGGGAGCTGTTTTTT. This translates into CASRTGTANTGELFF.

The genes are TRBV2 and TRBJ2-1; 7 bases are a match to TRBD1. The CDR3 runs to 12 residues. The ends lost 5 bases at V and 8 bases at J; junction bases unmatched: 3. Germline-derived CDR1 and CDR2 are SNHLY and FYNNEI. The CDR3: CASSNTGDEQFF. The CDR3 DNA reads TGTGCCAGCAGTAATACAGGGGATGAGCAGTTCTTC.

This chain joins TRBV9 and TRBJ1-3; the D gene is possibly TRBD1 (6 bases). The CDR3 spans 15 residues. The V gene's germline CDR1 is SGDLS and CDR2 YYNGEE. Trimming took 5 bases from V and 7 from J, leaving 19 bases between them. The CDR3 is CASSSGGAAWNTIYF. CDR3 DNA sequence: TGTGCCAGCAGTTCTGGGGGGGCCGCGTGGAACACCATATATTTT.

This chain uses TRBV27 with TRBJ2-2; D is uncertain. CDR3 size: 12 residues. Trimming shortened V by 3 bases and J by 4 bases, and 3 bases separated the two germline ends. Germline V gene data show CDR1 as MNHEY and CDR2 as SMNVEV (reference sequence). The CDR3, as DNA: TGTGCCAGCAGTTTCTCCACCGGGGAGCTGTTTTTT. This encodes CASSFSTGELFF.

V is TRBV19 and J is TRBJ2-5; a weak D match, TRBD2 (5 bases). Germline loops: CDR1 LNHDA, CDR2 SQIVND (reference sequence). Trimming took off 3 bases at V and 4 bases at J, with 12 bases between the two ends. The CDR3 loop spans 14 amino acids. The CDR3 DNA sequence: TGTGCCAGTAGTATGGCCAGCCTAGCAGAGACCCAGTACTTC. This encodes CASSMASLAETQYF.

This chain connects TRBV6-5 to TRBJ1-1; no reliable D call. This CDR3 region has 16 residues. Germline V gene sequence: CDR1 MNHEY, CDR2 SVGAGI. The ends were cut back, 2 bases at V and 1 base at J, with 14 bases in the middle. CDR3 sequence: CASSYRGPMWNTEAFF. The CDR3 nucleotides read TGTGCCAGCAGTTACCGGGGTCCCATGTGGAACACTGAAGCTTTCTTT.

The chain couples TRBV5-4 to TRBJ1-4; possible D gene TRBD1, 5 bases. V lost 4 bases and J lost 0, with 19 bases in between. This CDR3 spans 18 amino acids. Germline V lookup: CDR1 SGHNT, CDR2 YYREEE (reference sequence). The CDR3 region has the DNA TGTGCCAGCAGCCCCACCTCTGGAACAGGTCCAACTAATGAAAAACTGTTTTTT. It codes for CASSPTSGTGPTNEKLFF.

J is TRBJ1-6 and V is TRBV28; D possibly corresponds to TRBD1 (6 bases). V was pared by 8 bases and J by 0 bases, with 23 bases between. Germline assignment: CDR1 MDHEN and CDR2 SYDVKM. The CDR3 is 19 residues long. The CDR3 here is CASHIRDKTLHSYNSPLHF. For the CDR3, the DNA is TGTGCCAGCCACATACGGGACAAAACCCTACACTCCTATAATTCACCCCTCCACTTT.

This clone has ten or more counts. This chain joins TRBV4-3 and TRBJ1-5, with D hard to call. This CDR3 is built from 14 residues. The ends were cut back, 0 bases at V and 7 bases at J, with 10 bases in the middle. The germline CDR1 and CDR2 sequences are LGHNA and YSLEER. The CDR3 spells CASSQEVGGQPQHF. The CDR3 DNA is TGCGCCAGCAGCCAAGAAGTGGGAGGACAGCCCCAGCATTTT.

The chain employs TRBV6-2 or TRBV6-3 and TRBJ1-2; 7 nucleotides line up with TRBD1. Per the germline V gene, CDR1 is MNHEY and CDR2 is SVGEGT. The CDR3 loop spans 15 amino acids. V gave up 2 bases and J gave up 2 bases; unmatched junction bases: 5. CDR3: CASSYGDSLNYGYTF. In DNA form, the CDR3 reads TGTGCCAGCAGTTACGGGGACAGTCTGAACTATGGCTACACCTTC.

The genes are TRBV6-5 and TRBJ2-7; a weak D match, TRBD2 (7 bases). This CDR3 region has 14 residues. Between the trimmed V and J ends, which lost 6 bases and 4 bases, there was a span of 16 bases. The germline CDR1 and CDR2 sequences are MNHEY and SVGAGI. CDR3 in amino acids: CASSPGGRGYEQYF. Here the CDR3 DNA reads TGTGCCAGCAGCCCGGGGGGCAGGGGATACGAGCAGTACTTC.

Here the CDR3 DNA reads TGTGCCAGCAGCCCCGGACACCGGGACAGGCAGTTCTTC. As protein: CASSPGHRDRQFF. The rearrangement uses TRBV12-3 or TRBV12-4 and TRBJ2-1; TRBD1 matches at 7 bases. The CDR3 extends over 13 amino acids. Trimming removed 6 bases from V and 12 bases from J; junction bases left unmatched: 11.

The chain joins TRBV19 to TRBJ1-6; TRBD1 matches 7 bases. The length of the CDR3 is 16 residues. Germline V CDR1 and CDR2: LNHDA, SQIVND (reference sequence). The V gene end was trimmed by 0 bases and the J gene end by 7 bases; junction bases not matched to a gene: 6. Here the CDR3 reads CASSIDLTGLNSPLHF. The CDR3 region has the DNA TGTGCCAGTAGTATAGATCTGACAGGGCTAAATTCACCCCTCCACTTT.

The chain employs TRBV6-2 or TRBV6-3 and TRBJ2-1, with 9 bases matching TRBD2. J lost 5 bases, V lost 4 bases, and 6 bases had no gene match. The CDR3 has 15 residues. Germline V lookup: CDR1 MNHEY, CDR2 SVGEGT. The CDR3 DNA reads TGTGCCAGCAGTTCCTTAGCGGGGGAAAACAATGAGCAGTTCTTC. Translating it yields CASSSLAGENNEQFF.

The gene calls are TRBV9 and TRBJ2-3, with TRBD2 matching 10 bases. Trimming cost V 2 bases and J 2 bases; bases outside gene matches: 5. This CDR3 contains 16 residues. Germline-derived CDR1 and CDR2 are SGDLS and YYNGEE. CDR3 residues: CASSVGAGGITDTQYF. The CDR3 DNA reads TGTGCCAGCAGCGTGGGAGCGGGGGGGATCACAGATACGCAGTATTTT.

This clone was counted a single time. V and J are TRBV6-2 or TRBV6-3 and TRBJ1-5, with TRBD1 matching 9 bases. The CDR3 extends over 15 amino acids. Germline V lookup: CDR1 MNHEY, CDR2 SVGEGT. V lost 6 bases and J lost 3; bases outside the gene matches: 6. The CDR3 loop is CASSIQGAPNQPQHF. The DNA of the CDR3 is TGTGCCAGCAGCATACAGGGGGCCCCCAATCAGCCCCAGCATTTT.

V and J are TRBV7-9 and TRBJ1-4, with a possible D match to TRBD1 (5 bases). CDR3 length: 14 amino acids. V was cut by 4 bases and J by 7 bases, with 13 bases left in between. Germline loops: CDR1 SEHNR, CDR2 FQNEAQ (reference sequence). CDR3 sequence reads: CASSSTQGSEKLFF. The DNA for the CDR3 is TGTGCCAGCAGCTCCACGCAGGGTTCTGAAAAACTGTTTTTT.

The chain is built from TRBV27 and TRBJ2-3; TRBD2 is a possible D gene (6 bases). From germline, CDR1 is MNHEY and CDR2 SMNVEV (reference sequence). There are 16 residues in the CDR3. V lost 0 bases to trimming and J lost 3 bases, with 13 bases between them. The DNA of the CDR3 is TGTGCCAGCAGTTTATCCCGGAGGGCTCGTACAGATACGCAGTATTTT. This gives the protein CASSLSRRARTDTQYF.